Presented here are 16 T cell receptor beta chains from one specimen sequenced in a study of blood T cell repertoires in COVID-19. Measured with immunoSEQ multiplex PCR; TCRdb has only the in-frame clones, and not every one. The table lists around 290,000 clones, roughly 89% of them singletons. Source material: peripheral blood. The receptors were sampled from a man in his forties with acute or convalescent COVID-19.

The chain uses TRBV10-3 and TRBJ2-3, with a weak D call TRBD2 (5 bases). Germline V lookup: CDR1 ENHRY, CDR2 SYGVKD. The ends were cut back, 7 bases at V and 4 bases at J, with 12 bases in the middle. The CDR3 is made up of 13 amino acids. The DNA for the CDR3 is TGTGCCATCACTAATAGCGCTGCAGATACGCAGTATTTT. It encodes CAITNSAADTQYF.

This clone was recorded only once. The chain recombines TRBV5-1 with TRBJ1-4; perhaps TRBD1 as D (5 bases). The ends were cut back, 4 bases at V and 8 bases at J, with 18 bases in the middle. Germline V gene data show CDR1 as SGHRS and CDR2 as YFSETQ. The CDR3 is 15 amino acids. The CDR3 spells CASSLTGTGGEKLFF. The DNA of the CDR3 is TGCGCCAGCAGCCTAACCGGAACGGGGGGGGAAAAACTGTTTTTT. Complete variable domain (other parts from reference TRBV5-1 and TRBJ1-4): KAGVTQTPRYLIKTRGQQVTLSCSPISGHRSVSWYQQTPGQGLQFLFEYFSETQRNKGNFPGRFSGRQFSNSRSEMNVSTLELGDSALYLCASSLTGTGGEKLFFGSGTQLSVL.

The chain links TRBV6-5 to TRBJ1-1, with D perhaps TRBD1 (6 bases). V lost 2 bases, J lost 4 bases, and 17 bases lay in between. Germline assignment: CDR1 MNHEY and CDR2 SVGAGI. This CDR3 contains 16 residues. Here the CDR3 reads CASSYRPATGSTEAFF. The CDR3 bases are TGTGCCAGCAGTTACAGGCCGGCCACAGGGAGCACTGAAGCTTTCTTT.

Written as DNA, the CDR3 is TGTGCCAGCAGCTTAGGGGGCAGCGACGAGCAGTACTTC. Translation: CASSLGGSDEQYF. The V gene is TRBV11-3, the J gene TRBJ2-7; D possibly corresponds to TRBD1 (5 bases). The CDR3 contains 13 residues. V lost 1 base and J lost 5, with 9 bases in between. Germline V gene sequence: CDR1 SGHNT, CDR2 YENEEA.

The gene calls are TRBV5-1 and TRBJ1-2; 8 bases agree with TRBD1. V lost 4 bases and J lost 7; bases outside the gene matches: 9. This CDR3 is built from 14 residues. Germline V CDR1 and CDR2: SGHRS, YFSETQ. This CDR3 is CASSTQGDAVGYTF. CDR3 nucleotides: TGCGCCAGCAGCACACAGGGGGACGCCGTTGGCTACACCTTC.

The CDR3 DNA follows: TGTGCCAGCAGCACAGGACCGGGACAGGGCAACAATGAGCAGTTCTTC. Its protein product is CASSTGPGQGNNEQFF. The chain uses TRBV7-3 and TRBJ2-1, with 9 bases that match TRBD1. The ends lost 5 bases at V and 5 bases at J; junction bases unmatched: 10. In germline, CDR1 is SGHTA, CDR2 FQGTGA. This CDR3 spans 16 amino acids. Complete variable domain (other parts from reference TRBV7-3 and TRBJ2-1): GAGVSQTPSNKVTEKGKYVELRCDPISGHTALYWYRQSLGQGPEFLIYFQGTGAADDSGLPNDRFFAVRPEGSVSTLKIQRTERGDSAVYLCASSTGPGQGNNEQFFGPGTRLTVL.

The chain combines TRBV5-1 with TRBJ2-7, with 7 bases matching TRBD1. This CDR3 spans 15 amino acids. Germline V lookup: CDR1 SGHRS, CDR2 YFSETQ. The J segment lost 6 bases and the V segment lost 0 bases, leaving 9 bases of the junction unmatched. CDR3 sequence reads: CASSLGTGTATEQYF. The DNA of the CDR3 is TGCGCCAGCAGCTTGGGGACCGGGACAGCAACCGAGCAGTACTTC.

J is TRBJ2-7 and V is TRBV9, with D tentatively TRBD2 (6 bases). V was clipped by 3 bases and J by 4 bases, with 11 bases between them. The germline CDR1 and CDR2 sequences are SGDLS and YYNGEE. CDR3 length equals 13 residues. The CDR3 bases are TGTGCCAGCAGCGAATCAGGGAGGTACGAGCAGTACTTC. It is translated as CASSESGRYEQYF. The full variable domain, rest sourced from reference TRBV9 and TRBJ2-7, is DSGVTQTPKHLITATGQRVTLRCSPRSGDLSVYWYQQSLDQGLQFLIQYYNGEERAKGNILERFSAQQFPDLHSELNLSSLELGDSALYFCASSESGRYEQYFGPGTRLTVT.

V gene TRBV3-1 (or the pseudogene TRBV3-2) combines with J gene TRBJ1-3, with D uncertain. V gave up 0 bases and J gave up 8 bases, with 20 bases separating them. Germline-derived CDR1 and CDR2 are LGHDT and YNNKEL (reference sequence). The CDR3 length is 17 residues. The CDR3 here is CASSQDRGGPGLDTIYF. The CDR3 DNA reads TGTGCCAGCAGCCAAGATCGAGGTGGCCCCGGTTTAGACACCATATATTTT.

This clone came up once. The genes are TRBV5-5 and TRBJ2-2, with 7 bases fitting TRBD1. J lost 4 bases, V lost 4 bases, and 19 bases had no gene match. CDR1 and CDR2 from the germline V gene are SGHKS and YYEKEE (reference sequence). The CDR3 runs 19 residues. The CDR3 sequence is CASSRSISLTGVGTGELFF. The CDR3, as DNA: TGTGCCAGCAGCCGCTCGATATCTCTAACAGGGGTGGGCACCGGGGAGCTGTTTTTT.

CDR3 coding DNA: TGCGCCAGCAGCCCGGGGGGAACCGGGACAGGGGGCACTGAAGCTTTCTTT. This translates into CASSPGGTGTGGTEAFF. The V and J genes are TRBV5-1 and TRBJ1-1, with 11 bases aligning to TRBD1. V trimming: 4 bases; J trimming: 4 bases; junction bases outside the gene matches: 12. Germline V gene data show CDR1 as SGHRS and CDR2 as YFSETQ. The CDR3 totals 17 residues. The full variable domain, in which reference TRBV5-1 and TRBJ1-1 provide the parts outside the CDR3, is KAGVTQTPRYLIKTRGQQVTLSCSPISGHRSVSWYQQTPGQGLQFLFEYFSETQRNKGNFPGRFSGRQFSNSRSEMNVSTLELGDSALYLCASSPGGTGTGGTEAFFGQGTRLTVV.

V gene TRBV19 combines with J gene TRBJ1-6; D remains ambiguous. The germline V gene encodes CDR1 LNHDA and CDR2 SQIVND (reference sequence). The CDR3 is 16 residues long. Trimming stripped 3 bases from V and 7 bases from J, with 16 bases between. CDR3 nucleotides: TGTGCCAGTAGTATCGGACTTTCTCTGGCGAATTCACCCCTCCACTTT. This codes for CASSIGLSLANSPLHF.

This chain links TRBV19 with TRBJ2-7, with 8 bases identical to TRBD2. Germline CDR1 is LNHDA and CDR2 is SQIVND (reference sequence). The CDR3 runs to 15 residues. Unmatched junction bases numbered 14, after V lost 10 bases and J lost 3 bases. CDR3 in DNA: TGTGCCACCTCATCAGTTGGACTAGCCTTCTACGAGCAGTACTTC. This sequence encodes CATSSVGLAFYEQYF.

This clone showed up just once. Here the CDR3 DNA reads TGCGCCAGCAGCACCAAACAGGGGGCTCCTTGGTACTTC. It specifies CASSTKQGAPWYF. The chain carries TRBV5-1 and TRBJ2-5; 9 positions agree with TRBD1. Germline CDR1 SGHRS, CDR2 YFSETQ. Losses at the gene ends were 4 bases for V and 13 bases for J; bases not matched to a gene: 11. This CDR3 has 13 residues.

This chain links TRBV11-2 with TRBJ2-5; possible D gene TRBD2, 6 bases. Germline CDR1 SGHAT, CDR2 FQNNGV. The germline V and J ends were trimmed by 2 bases and 4 bases, with 11 bases remaining between them. CDR3 length equals 14 residues. The chain's CDR3 is CASSLYGGGETQYF. In nucleotides, the CDR3 is TGTGCCAGCAGCTTATATGGGGGAGGAGAGACCCAGTACTTC.

The rearrangement joins TRBV2 to TRBJ2-7; 9 bases are a match to TRBD1. This CDR3 region has 14 residues. Trimming took 6 bases from V and 6 from J; bases not matched to a gene: 9. Germline CDR1 reads SNHLY; CDR2 reads FYNNEI. The CDR3 loop reads CASSAGTGYREQYF. CDR3 sequence (DNA): TGTGCCAGCAGCGCGGGGACAGGGTACCGCGAGCAGTACTTC.